These 2 T cell receptor beta chains share one sample of origin, sequenced in a study of long-term antiretroviral therapy in people with HIV. The authors ran the immunoSEQ assay, v3.0, at survey level. TCRdb's copy holds only in-frame clones and misses some; the assay was immunoSEQ multiplex PCR. The repertoire holds approximately 29,000 clones, with 84% as singletons. This material consisted of unsorted PBMCs, taken 0.4 years after starting antiretroviral therapy. These receptors were collected from a man younger than 35 with HIV.

The CDR3 region is CASSLKDRGNQPQHF. The DNA of the CDR3 is TGTGCCAGCAGTCTAAAGGACAGGGGGAATCAGCCCCAGCATTTT. V is TRBV21-1 and J is TRBJ1-5; the D call in the table, TRBD1, was not verified against the DNA. TRBV21-1 is a documented pseudogene. CDR3 size: 15 residues.

This chain joins TRBV10-3 and TRBJ1-1; TRBD1 is a possible D gene (5 bases). The CDR3 spans 13 residues. Germline-derived CDR1 and CDR2 are ENHRY and SYGVKD. The V end lost 6 bases, the J end lost 7 bases, and 15 bases lay between the germline ends. The CDR3 loop reads CAISPGRVGEAFF. CDR3 coding DNA: TGTGCCATCAGCCCAGGGAGGGTTGGTGAAGCTTTCTTT.